Below are 14 T cell receptor beta chains sequenced from a single sample in a study of T cells in Graves' hyperthyroidism and ophthalmopathy. Template material for amplifying TCR beta CDR3 regions consisted of RNA transcripts. First-round RT-PCR with HTBI primers amplified the TCR CDR3 region. MiXCR, applied by TCRdb to the multiplex PCR reads, yields one record per CDR3 protein. The data hold under 700,000 distinct CDR3 sequences, with about 45% observed a single time. The material sequenced was peripheral blood or thyroid tissue (not recorded which). The receptors stem from a woman under 30 with Graves' hyperthyroidism.

The chain uses TRBV14 and TRBJ1-6; D unclear. The V end lost 3 bases, the J end lost 15 bases, and 9 bases lay between the germline ends. The CDR3 covers 11 residues. From germline, CDR1 is SGHDN and CDR2 FVKESK. The CDR3 sequence: CASSQGNLLHF. CDR3 in DNA: TGTGCCAGCAGCCAGGGTAATCTCCTCCACTTT.

The table lists this clonotype with a few counts. V gene TRBV13 combines with J gene TRBJ1-1, with D unresolved. Trimming shortened V by 5 bases and J by 3 bases, and 13 bases separated the two germline ends. This CDR3 has 14 residues. Germline values: CDR1 PRHDT, CDR2 FYEKMQ (reference sequence). The DNA for the CDR3 is TGTGCCAGCAGCCCGCGAGACGGATACACTGAAGCTTTCTTT. It specifies CASSPRDGYTEAFF.

A word on this clonotype: This could be a read error, since a much larger clone is one nucleotide away. The chain carries TRBV25-1 and TRBJ2-7; 9 bases are shared with TRBD1. The CDR3 totals 12 residues. Germline CDR1 and CDR2: MGHDK and SYGVNS. The CDR3 region has the DNA TGTGCTATGGGACAGGGACCCTACGAGCAGTACTTC. Protein: CAMGQGPYEQYF.

The V and J genes are TRBV2 and TRBJ1-2, with D possibly being TRBD1 (6 bases). The ends were cut back, 10 bases at V and 8 bases at J, with 29 bases in the middle. The germline gives CDR1 SNHLY, CDR2 FYNNEI. This CDR3 region has 16 residues. The chain's CDR3 is CAITGERLLGGLGYTF. The CDR3 coding sequence is TGTGCCATCACTGGGGAGAGGCTGCTCGGGGGGCTCGGCTACACCTTC.

This clonotype showed up just once. The CDR3 DNA reads TGTGCCAGCAGCTTGGTTGGCGGGGCCACGGGGGAGACCCAGTACTTC. Its translation: CASSLVGGATGETQYF. The J gene is TRBJ2-5, the V gene TRBV7-9; a possible D gene is TRBD2 (6 bases). Germline CDR1 and CDR2: SEHNR and FQNEAQ (reference sequence). Trimming cost V 3 bases and J 5 bases, with 19 bases left between them. The CDR3 length is 16 residues.

The chain is built from TRBV7-2 and TRBJ1-2; TRBD1 is a possible D gene (6 bases). Germline values: CDR1 SGHTA, CDR2 FQGNSA. Between the trimmed V and J ends, which lost 5 bases and 5 bases, there was a span of 9 bases. The CDR3 loop spans 12 amino acids. The CDR3 DNA reads as TGTGCCAGCAGCGCCAGGGGATATGGCTACACCTTC. This sequence encodes CASSARGYGYTF. Full variable domain (remainder filled in from reference TRBV7-2 and TRBJ1-2): GAGVSQSPSNKVTEKGKDVELRCDPISGHTALYWYRQSLGQGLEFLIYFQGNSAPDKSGLPSDRFSAERTGGSVSTLTIQRTQQEDSAVYLCASSARGYGYTFGSGTRLTVV.

Only a few counts were recorded for this clonotype. The junction shows a germline mismatch at one end, possibly a read error. This chain links TRBV7-3 with TRBJ2-7, with 7 bases aligning to TRBD2. Germline CDR1 is SGHTA and CDR2 is FQGTGA. The length of the CDR3 is 14 residues. CDR3 amino acids: CASSRIAGTIEQYF. The CDR3 nucleotides are TGCGCCAGCAGCCGCATCGCCGGGACTATCGAGCAGTACTTC.

The chain recombines TRBV7-9 with TRBJ2-2, with a weak D call TRBD2 (5 bases). The ends were cut back, 4 bases at V and 4 bases at J, with 13 bases in the middle. Germline CDR1 SEHNR, CDR2 FQNEAQ (reference sequence). The CDR3 loop spans 15 amino acids. CDR3 sequence (DNA): TGTGCCAGCAGCTCTGCCGGACTTTCCACCGGGGAGCTGTTTTTT. This gives the protein CASSSAGLSTGELFF.

At least ten counts were recorded for this clonotype. The rearrangement joins TRBV29-1 to TRBJ2-7; D is ambiguous. CDR3 length: 13 amino acids. The V gene's germline CDR1 is SQVTM and CDR2 ANQGSEA. Trimming took off 5 bases at V and 2 bases at J, with 13 bases between the two ends. CDR3 sequence (DNA): TGCAGCGTTACCCATCCGGACGCCTACGAGCAGTACTTC. This codes for CSVTHPDAYEQYF.

This chain joins TRBV29-1 and TRBJ1-2, with D unclear. V was cut by 4 bases and J by 0 bases, with 9 bases left in between. Germline V gene data show CDR1 as SQVTM and CDR2 as ANQGSEA. The CDR3 length is 13 residues. CDR3 DNA: TGCAGCGTTGTTGTGACCGCTAACTATGGCTACACCTTC. Its translation is CSVVVTANYGYTF.

The genes are TRBV7-2 and TRBJ2-7, with 8 positions matching TRBD1. Germline V lookup: CDR1 SGHTA, CDR2 FQGNSA. The CDR3 runs to 14 residues. V dropped 8 bases and J dropped 0; count of bases not matched to a gene: 6. The chain's CDR3 is CASSRQGHSYEQYF. For the CDR3, the DNA is TGTGCCAGCTCGCGACAGGGGCACTCCTACGAGCAGTACTTC.

The CDR3 spells CAWSVVGSEQYF. The CDR3 nucleotides read TGTGCCTGGAGTGTTGTGGGGTCCGAGCAGTACTTC. The rearrangement uses TRBV2 and TRBJ2-7; no clear D gene. CDR3 length: 12 amino acids. V was pared by 11 bases and J by 6 bases, with 17 bases between. CDR1 SNHLY and CDR2 FYNNEI come from the germline V gene.

The gene calls are TRBV7-9 and TRBJ2-5, with 15 bases lining up with TRBD2. The CDR3 totals 19 residues. Per germline, CDR1 SEHNR and CDR2 FQNEAQ (reference sequence). Trimming removed 5 bases from V and 0 bases from J; junction bases left unmatched: 10. As DNA, the CDR3 is TGTGCCAGCAGCCACGAGAGGACTAGCGGGAGGGAGTACCAAGAGACCCAGTACTTC. Its protein is CASSHERTSGREYQETQYF.

The chain employs TRBV7-9 and TRBJ1-1; the match to TRBD1 covers 8 bases. Trimming at V came to 5 bases and at J to 1 base, leaving 12 bases not matched to a gene. CDR3 length: 17 residues. Per germline, CDR1 SEHNR and CDR2 FQNEAQ (reference sequence). CDR3 sequence: CASSRKTGVIENTEAFF. The CDR3 DNA follows: TGTGCCAGCAGCCGTAAGACAGGGGTGATAGAGAACACTGAAGCTTTCTTT.